This T cell receptor beta chain was recorded in a study of blood T cell repertoires in COVID-19. Some clones are missing from TCRdb's copy, which holds only in-frame ones; the method was immunoSEQ multiplex PCR. The table has roughly 310,000 clones, roughly 90% seen once. The CDR3 totals 16 residues. Germline-derived CDR1 and CDR2 are SGHRS and YFSETQ. Trimming at V came to 1 base and at J to 6 bases, leaving 8 bases not matched to a gene. Sequencing was carried out using PBMCs or T cells enriched from blood (not recorded which). This clonotype originated in a man in his sixties who had recovered from COVID-19. The chain has TRBV5-1 and TRBJ2-2, with 8 positions matching TRBD2. CDR3 sequence (DNA): TGCGCCAGCAGCTTGATAAGCGGGAGTGGGTCCGGGGAGCTGTTTTTT. Its translation: CASSLISGSGSGELFF. Combining the CDR3 with reference TRBV5-1 and TRBJ2-2 gives the whole variable domain KAGVTQTPRYLIKTRGQQVTLSCSPISGHRSVSWYQQTPGQGLQFLFEYFSETQRNKGNFPGRFSGRQFSNSRSEMNVSTLELGDSALYLCASSLISGSGSGELFFGEGSRLTVL.